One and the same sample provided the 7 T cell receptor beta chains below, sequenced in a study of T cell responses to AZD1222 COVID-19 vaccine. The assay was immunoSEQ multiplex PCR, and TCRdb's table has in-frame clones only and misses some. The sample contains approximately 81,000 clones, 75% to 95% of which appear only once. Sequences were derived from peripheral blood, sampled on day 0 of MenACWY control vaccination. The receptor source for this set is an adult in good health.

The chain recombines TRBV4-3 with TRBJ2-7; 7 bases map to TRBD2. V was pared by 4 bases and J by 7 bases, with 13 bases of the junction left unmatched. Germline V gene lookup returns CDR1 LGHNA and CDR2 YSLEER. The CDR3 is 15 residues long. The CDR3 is CASSRDEGRVWEQYF. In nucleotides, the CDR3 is TGCGCCAGCAGCCGAGACGAGGGGAGGGTATGGGAGCAGTACTTC.

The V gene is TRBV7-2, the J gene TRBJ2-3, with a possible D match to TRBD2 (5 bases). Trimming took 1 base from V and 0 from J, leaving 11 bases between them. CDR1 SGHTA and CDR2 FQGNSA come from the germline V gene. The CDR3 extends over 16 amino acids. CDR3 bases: TGTGCCAGCAGCTTAGGGGCTAGCAGGAGCACAGATACGCAGTATTTT. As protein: CASSLGASRSTDTQYF.

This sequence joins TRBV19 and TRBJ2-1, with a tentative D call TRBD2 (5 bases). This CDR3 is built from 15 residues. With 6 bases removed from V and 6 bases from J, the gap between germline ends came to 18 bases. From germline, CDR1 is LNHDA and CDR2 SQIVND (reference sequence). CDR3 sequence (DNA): TGTGCCAGTAGCCCCCTGAGGGAACAACTCAATGAGCAGTTCTTC. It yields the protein CASSPLREQLNEQFF.

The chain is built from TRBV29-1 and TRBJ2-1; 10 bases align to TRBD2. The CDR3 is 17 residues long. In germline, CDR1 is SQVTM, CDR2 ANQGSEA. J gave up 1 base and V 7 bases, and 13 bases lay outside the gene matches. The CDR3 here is CSGKGLAGVKSYNEQFF. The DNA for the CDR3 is TGCAGCGGAAAGGGTCTAGCGGGAGTGAAATCCTACAATGAGCAGTTCTTC.

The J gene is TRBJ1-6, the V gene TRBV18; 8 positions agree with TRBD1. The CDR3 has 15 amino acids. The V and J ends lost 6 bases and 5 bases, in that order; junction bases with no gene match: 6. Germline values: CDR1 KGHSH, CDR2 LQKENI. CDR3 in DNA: TGTGCCAGCTCTCCGGGACAGGTTAATAATTCACCCCTCCACTTT. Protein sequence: CASSPGQVNNSPLHF.

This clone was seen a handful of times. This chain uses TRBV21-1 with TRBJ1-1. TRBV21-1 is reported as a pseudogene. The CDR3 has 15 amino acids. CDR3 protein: CASSTGNPTNTEAFF. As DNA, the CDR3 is TGTGCCAGCAGCACCGGGAACCCGACGAACACTGAAGCTTTCTTT.

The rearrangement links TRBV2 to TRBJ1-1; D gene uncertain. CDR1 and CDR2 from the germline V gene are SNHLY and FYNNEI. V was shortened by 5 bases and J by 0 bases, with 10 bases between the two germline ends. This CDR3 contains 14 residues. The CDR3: CASSPAVVNTEAFF. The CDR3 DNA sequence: TGTGCCAGCAGTCCCGCGGTAGTGAACACTGAAGCTTTCTTT. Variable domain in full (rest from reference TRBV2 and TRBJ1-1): EPEVTQTPSHQVTQMGQEVILRCVPISNHLYFYWYRQILGQKVEFLVSFYNNEISEKSEIFDDQFSVERPDGSNFTLKIRSTKLEDSAMYFCASSPAVVNTEAFFGQGTRLTVV.